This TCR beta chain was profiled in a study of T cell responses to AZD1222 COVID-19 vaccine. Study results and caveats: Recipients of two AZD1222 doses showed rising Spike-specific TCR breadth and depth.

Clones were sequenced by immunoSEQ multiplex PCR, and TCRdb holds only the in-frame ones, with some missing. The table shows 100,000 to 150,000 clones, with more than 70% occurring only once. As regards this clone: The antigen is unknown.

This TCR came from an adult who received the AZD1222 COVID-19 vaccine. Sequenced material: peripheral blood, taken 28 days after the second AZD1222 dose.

In nucleotides, the CDR3 is TGCGCCAGCAGCTTCGGGACGGTTCAAGAGACCCAGTACTTC. Protein sequence: CASSFGTVQETQYF. The chain has TRBV5-1 and TRBJ2-5; possibly TRBD1 or TRBD2 for D (5 bases each). The ends were cut back, 2 bases at V and 2 bases at J, with 10 bases in the middle. Germline V gene lookup returns CDR1 SGHRS and CDR2 YFSETQ. The CDR3 is 14 amino acids.